This note documents a single TCR beta chain sequence. The sample is drawn from a study of PD-L1 blockade in urothelial cancer. Turning to the study itself: Bladder-origin urothelial cancer in males described about 90% of the 29 patients. Investigators checked blood 3 weeks (second dose) and 6 weeks after treatment start.

Time point described: pretreatment peripheral blood. The CDR3 totals 12 residues. The V end was cut by 4 bases, the J end by 5 bases, with 8 bases between. In germline, CDR1 is SGHDN, CDR2 FVKESK. What went into each PCR as a spike was synthetic TCR analog templates. Assay: immunoSEQ multiplex PCR; the TCRdb copy retains only in-frame clones and omits some. The table includes under 55,000 clones, around nine tenths detected once. The TCR was taken from a donor aged 40 or over with urothelial cancer. This rearrangement joins TRBV14 to TRBJ2-5; tentative D call: TRBD2 (5 bases). The sample was PBMCs, taken around atezolizumab (anti-PD-L1) treatment. The CDR3: CASSPPGETQYF. The CDR3 DNA sequence: TGTGCCAGCAGCCCCCCGGGGGAGACCCAGTACTTC.